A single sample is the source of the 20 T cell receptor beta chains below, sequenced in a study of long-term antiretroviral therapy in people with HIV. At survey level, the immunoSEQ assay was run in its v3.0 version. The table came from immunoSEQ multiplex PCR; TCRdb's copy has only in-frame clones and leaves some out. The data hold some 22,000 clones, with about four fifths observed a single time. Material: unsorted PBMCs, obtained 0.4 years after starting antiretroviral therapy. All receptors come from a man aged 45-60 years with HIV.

DNA for the CDR3: TGTGCCAGTAGTATAGTTAGCGGGTCGGATACGCAGTATTTT. It specifies CASSIVSGSDTQYF. J is TRBJ2-3 and V is TRBV19; 7 bases match TRBD2. Germline values: CDR1 LNHDA, CDR2 SQIVND (reference sequence). This CDR3 contains 14 residues. Unmatched junction bases numbered 4, after V lost 1 base and J lost 6 bases. Filled out from reference TRBV19 and TRBJ2-3, the complete variable domain reads DGGITQSPKYLFRKEGQNVTLSCEQNLNHDAMYWYRQDPGQGLRLIYYSQIVNDFQKGDIAEGYSVSREKKESFPLTVTSAQKNPTAFYLCASSIVSGSDTQYFGPGTRLTVL.

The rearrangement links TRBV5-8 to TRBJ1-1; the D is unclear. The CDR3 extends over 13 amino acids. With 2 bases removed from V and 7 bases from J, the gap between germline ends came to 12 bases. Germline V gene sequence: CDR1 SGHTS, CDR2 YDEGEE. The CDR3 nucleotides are TGTGCCAGCAGCTTCAGACGGGAGCTTGAAGCTTTCTTT. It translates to CASSFRRELEAFF.

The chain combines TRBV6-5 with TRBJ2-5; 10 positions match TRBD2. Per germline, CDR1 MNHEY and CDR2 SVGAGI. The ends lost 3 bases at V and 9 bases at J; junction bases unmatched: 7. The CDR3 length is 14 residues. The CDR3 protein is CASSYDSGGPAQYF. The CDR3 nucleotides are TGTGCCAGCAGTTATGATAGCGGGGGGCCAGCCCAGTACTTC.

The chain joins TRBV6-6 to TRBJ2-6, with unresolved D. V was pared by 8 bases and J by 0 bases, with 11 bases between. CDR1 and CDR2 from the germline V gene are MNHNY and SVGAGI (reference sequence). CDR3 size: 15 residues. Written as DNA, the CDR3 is TGTGCCAGCGGCTCGGTTAACTCTGGGGCCAACGTCCTGACTTTC. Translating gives CASGSVNSGANVLTF.

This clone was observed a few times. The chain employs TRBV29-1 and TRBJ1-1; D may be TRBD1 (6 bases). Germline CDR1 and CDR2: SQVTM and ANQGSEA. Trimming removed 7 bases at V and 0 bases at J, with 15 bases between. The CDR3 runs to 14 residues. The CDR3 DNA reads TGCAGCGCCGAGACAGGACCCATGAACACTGAAGCTTTCTTT. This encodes CSAETGPMNTEAFF.

For the CDR3, the DNA is TGTGCCAGCAGTATAGGGGGATATAGCAATCAGCCCCAGCATTTT. It translates to CASSIGGYSNQPQHF. The chain has TRBV28 and TRBJ1-5; the D gene is possibly TRBD1 (6 bases). V was trimmed by 5 bases and J by 0 bases, leaving 11 bases between them. The germline V gene has CDR1 MDHEN and CDR2 SYDVKM. The CDR3 contains 15 residues.

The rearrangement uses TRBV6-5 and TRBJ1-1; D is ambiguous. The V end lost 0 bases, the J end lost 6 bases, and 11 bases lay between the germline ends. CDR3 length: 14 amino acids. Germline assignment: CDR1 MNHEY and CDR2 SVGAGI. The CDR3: CASSYSIVAAEAFF. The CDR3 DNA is TGTGCCAGCAGTTACTCTATCGTGGCGGCTGAAGCTTTCTTT.

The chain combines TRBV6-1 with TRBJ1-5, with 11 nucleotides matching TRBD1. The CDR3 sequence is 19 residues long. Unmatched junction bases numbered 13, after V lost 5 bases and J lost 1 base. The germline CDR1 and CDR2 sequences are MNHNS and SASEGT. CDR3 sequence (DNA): TGTGCCAGCAGTAAAGGGACAGGGGGATCACCCCGGAGCAATCAGCCCCAGCATTTT. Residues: CASSKGTGGSPRSNQPQHF.

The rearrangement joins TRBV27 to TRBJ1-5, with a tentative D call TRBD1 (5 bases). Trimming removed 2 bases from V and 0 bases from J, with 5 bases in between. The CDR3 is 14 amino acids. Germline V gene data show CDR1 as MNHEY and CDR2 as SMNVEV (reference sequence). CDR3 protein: CASSLGGSNQPQHF. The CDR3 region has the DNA TGTGCCAGCAGTTTAGGGGGTAGCAATCAGCCCCAGCATTTT.

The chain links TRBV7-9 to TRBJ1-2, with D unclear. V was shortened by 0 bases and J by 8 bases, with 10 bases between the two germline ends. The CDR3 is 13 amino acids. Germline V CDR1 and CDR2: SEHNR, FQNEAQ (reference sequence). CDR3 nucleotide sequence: TGTGCCAGCAGCTTAGCAGGGAAAATCGGCTACACCTTC. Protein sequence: CASSLAGKIGYTF.

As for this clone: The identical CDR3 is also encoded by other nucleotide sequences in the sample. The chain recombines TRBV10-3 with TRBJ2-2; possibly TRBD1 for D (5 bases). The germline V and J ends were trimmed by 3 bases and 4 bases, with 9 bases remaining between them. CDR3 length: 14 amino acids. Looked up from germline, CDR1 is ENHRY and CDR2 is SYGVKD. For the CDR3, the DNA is TGTGCCATCAGTGAAACAGGCTCCACCGGGGAGCTGTTTTTT. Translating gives CAISETGSTGELFF.

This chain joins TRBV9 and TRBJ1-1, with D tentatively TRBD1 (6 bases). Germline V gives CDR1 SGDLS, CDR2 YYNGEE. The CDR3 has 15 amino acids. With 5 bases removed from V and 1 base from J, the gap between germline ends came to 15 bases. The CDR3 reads CASSHTGSPNTEAFF. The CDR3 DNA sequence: TGTGCCAGCAGTCATACAGGGTCCCCGAACACTGAAGCTTTCTTT.

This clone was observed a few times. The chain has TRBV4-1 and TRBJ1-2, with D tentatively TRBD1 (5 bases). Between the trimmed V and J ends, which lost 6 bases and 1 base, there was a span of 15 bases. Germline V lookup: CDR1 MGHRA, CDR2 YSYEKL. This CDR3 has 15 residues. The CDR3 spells CASRVLDNLNYGYTF. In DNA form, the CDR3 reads TGCGCCAGCAGAGTCTTGGACAACCTTAACTATGGCTACACCTTC.

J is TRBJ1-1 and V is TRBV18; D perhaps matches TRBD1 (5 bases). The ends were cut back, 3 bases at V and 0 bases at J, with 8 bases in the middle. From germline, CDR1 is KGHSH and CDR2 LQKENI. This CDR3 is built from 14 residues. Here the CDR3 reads CASSPGRVNTEAFF. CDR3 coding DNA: TGTGCCAGCTCACCGGGACGGGTGAACACTGAAGCTTTCTTT.

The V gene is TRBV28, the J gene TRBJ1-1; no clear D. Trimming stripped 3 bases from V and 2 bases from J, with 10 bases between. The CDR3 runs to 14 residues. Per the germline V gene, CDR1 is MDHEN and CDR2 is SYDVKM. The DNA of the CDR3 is TGTGCCAGCAGTTTGAGTCAAGGTAACACTGAAGCTTTCTTT. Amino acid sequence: CASSLSQGNTEAFF.

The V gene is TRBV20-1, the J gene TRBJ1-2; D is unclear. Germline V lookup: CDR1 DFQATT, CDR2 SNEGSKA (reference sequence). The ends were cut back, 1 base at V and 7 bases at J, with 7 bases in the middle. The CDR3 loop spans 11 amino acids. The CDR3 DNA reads TGCAGTGCTAGAGGCCAGGTTGGCTACACCTTC. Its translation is CSARGQVGYTF.

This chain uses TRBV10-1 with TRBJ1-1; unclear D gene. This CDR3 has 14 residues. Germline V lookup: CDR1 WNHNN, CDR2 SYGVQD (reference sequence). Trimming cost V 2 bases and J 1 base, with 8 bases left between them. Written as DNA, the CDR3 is TGCGCCAGCAGTGAGAGCTTGGCGAACACTGAAGCTTTCTTT. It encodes CASSESLANTEAFF.

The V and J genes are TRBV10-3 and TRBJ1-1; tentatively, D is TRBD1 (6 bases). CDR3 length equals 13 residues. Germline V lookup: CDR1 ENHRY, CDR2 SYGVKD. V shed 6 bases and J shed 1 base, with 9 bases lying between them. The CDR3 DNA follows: TGTGCCATCAGCCAGGGGACGAACACTGAAGCTTTCTTT. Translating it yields CAISQGTNTEAFF.

The CDR3 here is CASEGSYEQYF. Written as DNA, the CDR3 is TGTGCCAGCGAGGGTTCCTACGAGCAGTACTTC. The chain links TRBV28 to TRBJ2-7; possible D gene TRBD2, 5 bases. Germline V gene data show CDR1 as MDHEN and CDR2 as SYDVKM. V lost 8 bases and J lost 1, with 6 bases in between. The CDR3 spans 11 residues.

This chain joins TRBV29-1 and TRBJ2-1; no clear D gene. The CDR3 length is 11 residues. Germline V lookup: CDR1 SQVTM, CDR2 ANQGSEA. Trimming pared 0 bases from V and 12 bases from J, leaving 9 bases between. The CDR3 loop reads CSVEDVLVQFF. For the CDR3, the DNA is TGCAGCGTTGAAGACGTGTTAGTGCAGTTCTTC.